This T cell receptor beta chain derives from a study of early T cells in non-severe SARS-CoV-2 infection. Study in general: The chains were unpaired, and the sequenced material was bulk RNA from unsorted whole blood.

The protocol attached unique molecular identifiers to individual cDNA molecules. TCRdb analysed the 5' RACE reads with MiXCR anew, one entry per CDR3 protein. The repertoire includes 25,000 to 35,000 distinct CDR3 sequences, roughly 5.7% of them detected once, and under 6% sits in the top ten. Germline V gene data show CDR1 as SGHRS and CDR2 as YFSETQ. The CDR3 extends over 18 amino acids. With V trimmed by 4 bases and J by 4 bases, 15 bases remained unmatched. The TCR sequence derives from an adult who was a healthcare worker with PCR-confirmed SARS-CoV-2 infection or an uninfected control (not recorded which). The sequencing input was whole blood. This sequence joins TRBV5-1 and TRBJ2-1, with 9 bases aligning to TRBD1. CDR3 in DNA: TGCGCCAGCAGCCTCCGGCGGACAGGGGTTCAACCATACAATGAGCAGTTCTTC. Its protein is CASSLRRTGVQPYNEQFF.